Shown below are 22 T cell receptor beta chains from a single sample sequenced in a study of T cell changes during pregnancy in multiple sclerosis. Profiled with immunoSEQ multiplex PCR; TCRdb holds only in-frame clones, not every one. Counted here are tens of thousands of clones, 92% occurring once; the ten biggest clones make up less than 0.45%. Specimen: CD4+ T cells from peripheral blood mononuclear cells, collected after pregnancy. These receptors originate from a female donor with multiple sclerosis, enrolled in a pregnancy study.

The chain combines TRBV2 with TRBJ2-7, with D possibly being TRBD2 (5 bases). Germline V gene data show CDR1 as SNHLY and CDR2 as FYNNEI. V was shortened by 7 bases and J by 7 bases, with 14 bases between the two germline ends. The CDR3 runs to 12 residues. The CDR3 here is CASMAGPGEQYF. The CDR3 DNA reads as TGTGCCAGCATGGCGGGCCCGGGGGAGCAGTACTTC.

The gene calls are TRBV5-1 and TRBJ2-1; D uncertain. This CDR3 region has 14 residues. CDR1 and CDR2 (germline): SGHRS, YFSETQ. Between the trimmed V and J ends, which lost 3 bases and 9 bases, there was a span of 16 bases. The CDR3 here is CASSSGPSLGEQFF. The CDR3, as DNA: TGCGCCAGCAGCTCGGGTCCGTCTCTTGGTGAGCAGTTCTTC. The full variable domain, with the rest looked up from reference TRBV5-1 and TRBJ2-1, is KAGVTQTPRYLIKTRGQQVTLSCSPISGHRSVSWYQQTPGQGLQFLFEYFSETQRNKGNFPGRFSGRQFSNSRSEMNVSTLELGDSALYLCASSSGPSLGEQFFGPGTRLTVL.

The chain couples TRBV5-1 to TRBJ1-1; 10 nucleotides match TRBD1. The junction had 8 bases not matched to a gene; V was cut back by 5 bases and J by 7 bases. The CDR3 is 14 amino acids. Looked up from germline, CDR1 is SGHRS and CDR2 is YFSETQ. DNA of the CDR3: TGCGCCAGCAGACCCCAGACAGGGGGCTATGAAGCTTTCTTT. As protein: CASRPQTGGYEAFF.

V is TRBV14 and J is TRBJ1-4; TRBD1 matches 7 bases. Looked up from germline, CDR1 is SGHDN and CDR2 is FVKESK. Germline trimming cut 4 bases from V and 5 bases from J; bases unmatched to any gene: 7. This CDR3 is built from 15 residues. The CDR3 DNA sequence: TGTGCCAGCAGCCTGACGACAGGGATGAATGAAAAACTGTTTTTT. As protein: CASSLTTGMNEKLFF.

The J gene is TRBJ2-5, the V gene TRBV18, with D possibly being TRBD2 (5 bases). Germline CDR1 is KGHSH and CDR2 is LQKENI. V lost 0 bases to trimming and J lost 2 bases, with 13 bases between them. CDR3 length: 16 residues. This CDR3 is CASSPPGEAGQETQYF. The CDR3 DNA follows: TGTGCCAGCTCACCACCGGGAGAGGCGGGTCAAGAGACCCAGTACTTC. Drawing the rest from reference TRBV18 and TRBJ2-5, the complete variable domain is NAGVMQNPRHLVRRRGQEARLRCSPMKGHSHVYWYRQLPEEGLKFMVYLQKENIIDESGMPKERFSAEFPKEGPSILRIQQVVRGDSAAYFCASSPPGEAGQETQYFGPGTRLLVL.

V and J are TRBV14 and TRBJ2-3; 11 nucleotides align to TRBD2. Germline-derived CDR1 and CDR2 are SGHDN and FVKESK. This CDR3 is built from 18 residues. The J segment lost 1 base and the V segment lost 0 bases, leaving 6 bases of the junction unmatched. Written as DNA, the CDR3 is TGTGCCAGCAGCCAAGATTCCGGACTAGCGGGCCGCACAGATACGCAGTATTTT. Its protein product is CASSQDSGLAGRTDTQYF.

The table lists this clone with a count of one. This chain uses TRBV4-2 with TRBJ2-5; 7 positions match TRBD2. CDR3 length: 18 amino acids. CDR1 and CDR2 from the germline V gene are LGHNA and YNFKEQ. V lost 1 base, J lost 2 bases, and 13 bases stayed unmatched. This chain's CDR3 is CASSQGGGSGTQQETQYF. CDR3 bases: TGTGCCAGCAGCCAAGGGGGGGGAAGCGGCACCCAACAAGAGACCCAGTACTTC.

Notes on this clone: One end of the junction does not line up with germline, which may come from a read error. CDR3 amino acids: CSVGPSGTGPLF. DNA of the CDR3: TGCAGCGTTGGACCCTCTGGGACAGGTCCCCTCTTC. The rearrangement uses TRBV29-1 and TRBJ2-1, with 8 bases identical to TRBD1. This CDR3 region has 12 residues. The germline CDR1 and CDR2 sequences are SQVTM and ANQGSEA.

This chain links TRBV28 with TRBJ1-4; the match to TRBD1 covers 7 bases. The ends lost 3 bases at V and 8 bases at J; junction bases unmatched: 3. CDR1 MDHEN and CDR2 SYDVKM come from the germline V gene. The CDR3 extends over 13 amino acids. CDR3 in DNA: TGTGCCAGCAGTTTGTTGGACAGGGAAAAACTGTTTTTT. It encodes CASSLLDREKLFF.

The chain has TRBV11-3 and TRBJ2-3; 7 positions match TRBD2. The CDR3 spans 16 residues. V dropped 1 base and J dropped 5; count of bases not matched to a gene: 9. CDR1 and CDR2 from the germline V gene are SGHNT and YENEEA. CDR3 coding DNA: TGTGCCAGCAGCTTAGGACGCGGGAGCCGTGGAGATACGCAGTATTTT. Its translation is CASSLGRGSRGDTQYF.

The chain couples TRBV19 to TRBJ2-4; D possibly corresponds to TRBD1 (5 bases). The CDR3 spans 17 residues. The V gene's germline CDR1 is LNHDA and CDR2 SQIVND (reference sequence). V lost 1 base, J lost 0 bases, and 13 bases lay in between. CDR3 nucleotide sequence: TGTGCCAGTAGTATAGTAGGCCAGGGTGGAGCCAAAAACATTCAGTACTTC. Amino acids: CASSIVGQGGAKNIQYF.

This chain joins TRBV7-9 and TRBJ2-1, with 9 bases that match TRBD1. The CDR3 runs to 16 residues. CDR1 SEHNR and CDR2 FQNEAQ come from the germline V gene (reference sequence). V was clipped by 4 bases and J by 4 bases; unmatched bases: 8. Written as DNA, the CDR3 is TGTGCCAGCAGCTCACGAACAGGGGGCAAATACAATGAGCAGTTCTTC. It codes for CASSSRTGGKYNEQFF.

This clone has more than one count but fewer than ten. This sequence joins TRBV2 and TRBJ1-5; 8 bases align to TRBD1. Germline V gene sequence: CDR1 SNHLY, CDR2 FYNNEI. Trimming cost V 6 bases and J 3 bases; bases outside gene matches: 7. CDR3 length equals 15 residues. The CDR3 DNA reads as TGTGCCAGCAGAAATGACAGGGGAGACAATCAGCCCCAGCATTTT. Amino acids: CASRNDRGDNQPQHF.

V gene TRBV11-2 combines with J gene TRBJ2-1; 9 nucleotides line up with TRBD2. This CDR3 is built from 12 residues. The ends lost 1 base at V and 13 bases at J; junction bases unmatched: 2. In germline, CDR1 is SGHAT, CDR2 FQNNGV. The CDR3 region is CASSLGGTSQFF. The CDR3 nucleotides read TGTGCCAGCAGCTTAGGCGGGACTAGCCAGTTCTTC.

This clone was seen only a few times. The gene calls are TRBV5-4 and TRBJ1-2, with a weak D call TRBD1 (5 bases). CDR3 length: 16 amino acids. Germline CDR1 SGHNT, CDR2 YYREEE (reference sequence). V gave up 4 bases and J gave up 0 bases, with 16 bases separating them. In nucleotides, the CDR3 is TGTGCCAGCAGCCCAGAATCAGGGAATCCTAACTATGGCTACACCTTC. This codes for CASSPESGNPNYGYTF.

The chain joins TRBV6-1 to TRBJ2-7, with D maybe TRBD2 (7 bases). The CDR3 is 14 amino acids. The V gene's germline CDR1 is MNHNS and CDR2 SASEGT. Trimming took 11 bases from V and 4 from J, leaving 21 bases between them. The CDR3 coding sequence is TGTGCCGGCCACCTTAGGGGGGGAGGGTACGAGCAGTACTTC. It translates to CAGHLRGGGYEQYF.

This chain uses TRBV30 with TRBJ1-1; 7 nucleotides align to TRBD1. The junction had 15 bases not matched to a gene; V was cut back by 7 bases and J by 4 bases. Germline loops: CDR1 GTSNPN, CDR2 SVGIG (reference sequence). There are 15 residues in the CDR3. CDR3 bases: TGTGCCTTCATCTATAGACAGGGTCTAGGCACTGAAGCTTTCTTT. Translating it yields CAFIYRQGLGTEAFF.

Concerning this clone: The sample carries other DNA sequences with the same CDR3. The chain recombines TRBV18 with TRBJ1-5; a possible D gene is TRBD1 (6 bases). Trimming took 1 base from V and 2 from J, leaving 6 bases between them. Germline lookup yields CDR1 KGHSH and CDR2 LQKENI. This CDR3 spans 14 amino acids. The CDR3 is CASSPRQGNQPQHF. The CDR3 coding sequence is TGTGCCAGCTCACCACGACAGGGCAATCAGCCCCAGCATTTT.

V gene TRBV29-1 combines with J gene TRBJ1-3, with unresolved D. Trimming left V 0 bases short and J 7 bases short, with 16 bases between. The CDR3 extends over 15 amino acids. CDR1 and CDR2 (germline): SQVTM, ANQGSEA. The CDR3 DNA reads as TGCAGCGTTGAAGATCCTCGAGGGTCTAGGAACACCATATATTTT. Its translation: CSVEDPRGSRNTIYF.

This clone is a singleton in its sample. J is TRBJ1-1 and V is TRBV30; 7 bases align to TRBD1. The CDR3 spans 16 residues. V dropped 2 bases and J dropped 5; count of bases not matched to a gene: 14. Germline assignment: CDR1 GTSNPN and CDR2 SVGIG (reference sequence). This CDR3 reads CAWSRDLTGMGTEAFF. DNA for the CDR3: TGTGCCTGGAGTAGGGACCTGACAGGGATGGGAACTGAAGCTTTCTTT.

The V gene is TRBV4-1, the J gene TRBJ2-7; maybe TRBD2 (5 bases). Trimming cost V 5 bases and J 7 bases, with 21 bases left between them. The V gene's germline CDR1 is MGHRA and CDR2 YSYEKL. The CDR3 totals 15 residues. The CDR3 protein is CASSSDGYSGGEQYF. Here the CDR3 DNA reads TGCGCCAGCAGCTCTGACGGCTACTCTGGCGGGGAGCAGTACTTC.

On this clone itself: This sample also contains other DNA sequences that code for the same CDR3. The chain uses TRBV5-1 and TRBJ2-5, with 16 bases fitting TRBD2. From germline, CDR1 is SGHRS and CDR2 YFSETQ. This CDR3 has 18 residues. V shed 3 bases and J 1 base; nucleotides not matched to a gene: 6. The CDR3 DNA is TGCGCCAGCAGCTCGGGACTAGCGGGAGGGCCCCTCCAAGAGACCCAGTACTTC. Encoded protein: CASSSGLAGGPLQETQYF.